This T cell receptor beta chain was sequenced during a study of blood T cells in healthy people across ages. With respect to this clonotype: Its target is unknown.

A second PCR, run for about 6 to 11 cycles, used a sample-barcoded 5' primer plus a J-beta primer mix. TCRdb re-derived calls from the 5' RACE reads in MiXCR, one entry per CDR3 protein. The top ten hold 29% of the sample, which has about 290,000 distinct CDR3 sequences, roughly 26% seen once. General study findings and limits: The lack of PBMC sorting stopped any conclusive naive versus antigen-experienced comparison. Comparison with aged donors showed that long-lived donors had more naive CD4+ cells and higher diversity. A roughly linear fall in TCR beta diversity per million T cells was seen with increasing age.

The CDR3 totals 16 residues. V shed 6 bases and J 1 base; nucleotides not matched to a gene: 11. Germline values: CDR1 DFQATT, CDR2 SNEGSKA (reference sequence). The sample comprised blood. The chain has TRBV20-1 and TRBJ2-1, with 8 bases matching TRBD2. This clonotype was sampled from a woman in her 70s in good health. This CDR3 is CSAPPRIAGSYNEQFF. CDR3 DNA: TGCAGTGCCCCCCCTCGGATAGCGGGGTCCTACAATGAGCAGTTCTTC.